What follows is one TCR beta chain and its context. The entry originates in a study of lymphopenia after photon versus proton radiotherapy. The CDR3 extends over 15 amino acids. Germline lookup yields CDR1 SGHNT and CDR2 YENEEA. V shed 1 base and J 0 bases; nucleotides not matched to a gene: 1. Here immunoSEQ multiplex PCR was the method, and the copy in TCRdb shows in-frame clones only, minus some. The table lists around 23,000 clones, 87% of them singletons. The source of this sequence is a man aged 45 to 65 with gastric cancer. Sequenced here: peripheral blood, sampled from a patient treated with photon-based radiotherapy. The chain uses TRBV11-3 and TRBJ2-3, with 7 bases identical to TRBD1. CDR3 nucleotides: TGTGCCAGCAGCTTAGGACAGGGAAGCACAGATACGCAGTATTTT. It translates to CASSLGQGSTDTQYF.